This T cell receptor (beta chain) emerged from a study of blood T cell repertoires in COVID-19. Overall study context: The analysed material was cDNA or gDNA that came from T cells, B-cell-depleted T cells, or PBMCs.

The germline gives CDR1 MGHRA, CDR2 YSYEKL. The CDR3 runs to 13 residues. The ends lost 8 bases at V and 2 bases at J; junction bases unmatched: 5. Seattle patient enrollment occurred during active infection, with longitudinal follow-up thereafter. The protocol was immunoSEQ multiplex PCR, while the TCRdb copy is restricted to in-frame clones and leaves out a portion. This repertoire shows roughly 400,000 clones, around 87% found once; its top ten account for roughly 2.1%. This clone was seen just once. This chain uses TRBV4-1 with TRBJ1-2, with TRBD1 matching 7 bases. Sample: peripheral blood. The TCR was taken from a woman in her sixties or seventies with COVID-19, enrolled during active disease. CDR3 sequence: CASAPGQNYGYTF. The CDR3 bases are TGCGCCAGCGCGCCGGGACAGAACTATGGCTACACCTTC.